This T cell receptor beta chain was profiled in a study of OX40 agonist ivuxolimab in advanced cancers. Across the study: Partial responses were achieved by three patients, one with hepatocellular carcinoma and two with cutaneous melanoma. Study outcomes and limitations: The 0.1-3.0 mg/kg partial responders had among the lowest clonal expansion. CD8+ T cells averaged more expanded clones than CD4+.

Trimming took 3 bases from V and 4 from J, leaving 16 bases between them. This CDR3 spans 16 amino acids. Germline-derived CDR1 and CDR2 are SEHNR and FQNEAQ (reference sequence). Regarding this clone: Its antigen is currently unknown.

The assay was immunoSEQ multiplex PCR, and TCRdb's table has in-frame clones only and misses some. The sample carries about 77,000 clones, roughly 89% recorded once. V usage is TRBV7-9 and J usage is TRBJ1-3; D gene unclear. The source is an adult with an advanced solid tumor such as melanoma, head and neck, liver or kidney cancer. The sample in question was CD4+ or CD8+ T cells sorted from blood, obtained in a trial of the OX40 agonist ivuxolimab. The CDR3 DNA follows: TGTGCCAGCAGCTTTATAGAGGAATTTGGAGGAAACACCATATATTTT. Its protein is CASSFIEEFGGNTIYF.